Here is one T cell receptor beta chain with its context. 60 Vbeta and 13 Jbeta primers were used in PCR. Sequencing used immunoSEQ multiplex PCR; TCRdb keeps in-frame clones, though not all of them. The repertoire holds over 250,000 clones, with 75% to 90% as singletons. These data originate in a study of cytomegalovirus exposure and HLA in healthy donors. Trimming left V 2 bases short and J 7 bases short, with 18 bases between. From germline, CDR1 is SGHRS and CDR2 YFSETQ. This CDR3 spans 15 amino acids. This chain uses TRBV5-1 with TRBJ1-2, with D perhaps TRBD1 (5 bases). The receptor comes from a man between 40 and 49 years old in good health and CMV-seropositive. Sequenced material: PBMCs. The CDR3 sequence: CASSLPGLPLFGYTF. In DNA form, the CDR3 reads TGCGCCAGCAGCTTACCGGGACTGCCCCTTTTTGGCTACACCTTC.